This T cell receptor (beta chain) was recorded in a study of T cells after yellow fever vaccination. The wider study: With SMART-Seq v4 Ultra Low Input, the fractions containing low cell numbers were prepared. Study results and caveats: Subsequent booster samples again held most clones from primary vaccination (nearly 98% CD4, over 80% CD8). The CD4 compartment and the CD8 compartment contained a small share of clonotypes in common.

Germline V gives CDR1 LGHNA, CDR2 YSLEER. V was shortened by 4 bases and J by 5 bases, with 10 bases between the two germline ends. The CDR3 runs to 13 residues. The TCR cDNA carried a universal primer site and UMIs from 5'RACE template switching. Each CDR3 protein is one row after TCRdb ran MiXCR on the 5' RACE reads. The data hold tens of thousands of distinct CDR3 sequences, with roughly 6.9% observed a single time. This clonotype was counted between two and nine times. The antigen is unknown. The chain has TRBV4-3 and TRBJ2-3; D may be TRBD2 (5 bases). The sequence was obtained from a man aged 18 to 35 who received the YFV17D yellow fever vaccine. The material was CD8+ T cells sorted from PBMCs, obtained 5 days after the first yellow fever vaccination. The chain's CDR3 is CASSPEVLDTQYF. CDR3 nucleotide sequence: TGCGCCAGCAGCCCGGAGGTTTTAGATACGCAGTATTTT.